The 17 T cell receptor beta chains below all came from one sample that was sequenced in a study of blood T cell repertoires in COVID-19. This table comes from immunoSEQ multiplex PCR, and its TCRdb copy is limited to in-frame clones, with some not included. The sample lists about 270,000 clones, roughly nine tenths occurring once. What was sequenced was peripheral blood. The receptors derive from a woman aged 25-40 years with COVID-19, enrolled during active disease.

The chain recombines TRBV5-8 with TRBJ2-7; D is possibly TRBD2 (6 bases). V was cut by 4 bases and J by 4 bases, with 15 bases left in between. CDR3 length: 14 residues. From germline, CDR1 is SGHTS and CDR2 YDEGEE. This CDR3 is CASSRSGLNYEQYF. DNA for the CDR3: TGTGCCAGCAGCCGTTCGGGACTTAATTACGAGCAGTACTTC.

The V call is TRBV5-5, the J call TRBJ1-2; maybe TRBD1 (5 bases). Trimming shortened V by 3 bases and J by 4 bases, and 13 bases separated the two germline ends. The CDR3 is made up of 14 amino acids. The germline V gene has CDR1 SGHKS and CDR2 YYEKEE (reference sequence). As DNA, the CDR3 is TGTGCCAGCAGCTCGGAAGACAGAATCTATGGCTACACCTTC. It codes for CASSSEDRIYGYTF.

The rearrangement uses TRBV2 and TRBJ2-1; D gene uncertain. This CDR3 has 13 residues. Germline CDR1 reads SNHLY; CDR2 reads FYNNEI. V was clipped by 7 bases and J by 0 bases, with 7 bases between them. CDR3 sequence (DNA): TGTGCCAGCAAAGTCGGCTCCTACAATGAGCAGTTCTTC. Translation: CASKVGSYNEQFF.

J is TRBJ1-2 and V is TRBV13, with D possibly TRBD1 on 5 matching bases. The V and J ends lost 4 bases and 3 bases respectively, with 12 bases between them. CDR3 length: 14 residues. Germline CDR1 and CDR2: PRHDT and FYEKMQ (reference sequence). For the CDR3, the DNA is TGTGCCAGCAGCTCGCCCAGGGTTGACTATGGCTACACCTTC. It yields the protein CASSSPRVDYGYTF.

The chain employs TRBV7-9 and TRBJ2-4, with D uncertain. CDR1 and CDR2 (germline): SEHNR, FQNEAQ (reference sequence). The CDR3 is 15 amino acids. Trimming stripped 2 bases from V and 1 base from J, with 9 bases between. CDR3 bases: TGTGCCAGCAGCTTAAGTAGAGAGGCCAAAAACATTCAGTACTTC. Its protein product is CASSLSREAKNIQYF.

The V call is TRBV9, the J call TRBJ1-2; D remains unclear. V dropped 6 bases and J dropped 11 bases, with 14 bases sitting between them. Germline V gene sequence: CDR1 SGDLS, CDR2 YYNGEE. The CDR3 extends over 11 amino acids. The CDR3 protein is CASTYSGHYTF. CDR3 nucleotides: TGTGCCAGCACCTATTCGGGTCATTACACCTTC.

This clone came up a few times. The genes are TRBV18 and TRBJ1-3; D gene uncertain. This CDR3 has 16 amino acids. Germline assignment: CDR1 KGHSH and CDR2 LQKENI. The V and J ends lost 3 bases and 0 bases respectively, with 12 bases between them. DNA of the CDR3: TGTGCCAGCTCACCGAATTTATTACACTCTGGAAACACCATATATTTT. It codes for CASSPNLLHSGNTIYF.

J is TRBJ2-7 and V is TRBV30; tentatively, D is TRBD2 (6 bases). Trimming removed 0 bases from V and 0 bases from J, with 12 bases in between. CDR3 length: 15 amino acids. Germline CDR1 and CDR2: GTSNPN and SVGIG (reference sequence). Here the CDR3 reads CAWSVLADGSYEQYF. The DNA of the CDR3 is TGTGCCTGGAGTGTACTAGCAGATGGCTCCTACGAGCAGTACTTC. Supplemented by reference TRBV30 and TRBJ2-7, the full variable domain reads SQTIHQWPATLVQPVGSPLSLECTVEGTSNPNLYWYRQAAGRGLQLLFYSVGIGQISSEVPQNLSASRPQDRQFILSSKKLLLSDSGFYLCAWSVLADGSYEQYFGPGTRLTVT.

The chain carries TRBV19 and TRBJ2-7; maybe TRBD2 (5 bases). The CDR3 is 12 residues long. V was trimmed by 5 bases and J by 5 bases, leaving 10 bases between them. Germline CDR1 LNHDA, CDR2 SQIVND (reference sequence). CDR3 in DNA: TGTGCCAGTAGTCCATACGGGGACGAGCAGTACTTC. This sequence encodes CASSPYGDEQYF.

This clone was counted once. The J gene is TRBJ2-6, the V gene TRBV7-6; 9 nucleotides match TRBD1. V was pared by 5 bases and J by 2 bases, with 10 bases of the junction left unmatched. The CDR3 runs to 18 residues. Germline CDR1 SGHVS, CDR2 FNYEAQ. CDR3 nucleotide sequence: TGTGCCAGCAGCCCCCGTCCCGGGACAGGGACTGGGGCCAACGTCCTGACTTTC. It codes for CASSPRPGTGTGANVLTF.

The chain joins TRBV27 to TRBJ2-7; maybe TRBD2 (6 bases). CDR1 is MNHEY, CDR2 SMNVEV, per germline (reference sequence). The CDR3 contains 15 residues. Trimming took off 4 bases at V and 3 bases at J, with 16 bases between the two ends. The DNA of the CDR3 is TGTGCCAGCAGTTGGACGGGGGACGGACACTACGAGCAGTACTTC. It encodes CASSWTGDGHYEQYF.

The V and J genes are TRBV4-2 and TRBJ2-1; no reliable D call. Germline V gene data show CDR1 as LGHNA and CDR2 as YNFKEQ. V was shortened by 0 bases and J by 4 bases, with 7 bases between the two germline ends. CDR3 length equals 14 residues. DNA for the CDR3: TGTGCCAGCAGCCAAGACGGCAGGTACAATGAGCAGTTCTTC. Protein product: CASSQDGRYNEQFF.

CDR3 loop: CASPGTSSDTQYF. The CDR3 DNA is TGTGCCAGCCCGGGAACTAGTTCAGATACGCAGTATTTT. The chain combines TRBV9 with TRBJ2-3, with D possibly matching TRBD2 (5 bases). With 7 bases removed from V and 4 bases from J, the gap between germline ends came to 13 bases. This CDR3 is built from 13 residues. Germline assignment: CDR1 SGDLS and CDR2 YYNGEE.

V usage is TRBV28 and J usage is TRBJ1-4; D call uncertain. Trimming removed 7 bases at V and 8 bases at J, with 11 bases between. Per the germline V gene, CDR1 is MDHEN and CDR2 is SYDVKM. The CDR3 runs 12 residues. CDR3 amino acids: CASTRVGEKLFF. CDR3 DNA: TGTGCCAGCACGCGGGTGGGGGAAAAACTGTTTTTT.

The CDR3 protein is CASSYGPERVPEFF. DNA for the CDR3: TGTGCCAGCAGTTACGGGCCCGAGAGGGTTCCGGAGTTCTTC. This sequence joins TRBV6-5 and TRBJ2-1; D may be TRBD2 (5 bases). CDR1 is MNHEY and CDR2 is SVGAGI in the germline V gene. There are 14 residues in the CDR3. The V gene lost 2 bases and the J gene lost 14 bases, with 19 bases spanning the gap.

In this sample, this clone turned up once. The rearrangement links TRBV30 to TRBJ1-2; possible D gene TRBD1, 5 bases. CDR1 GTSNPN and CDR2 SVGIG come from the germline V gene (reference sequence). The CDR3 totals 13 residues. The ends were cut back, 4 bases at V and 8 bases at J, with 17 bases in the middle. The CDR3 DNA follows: TGTGCCTGGACCCCCACGGGGGATGGAGGCTACACCTTC. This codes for CAWTPTGDGGYTF.

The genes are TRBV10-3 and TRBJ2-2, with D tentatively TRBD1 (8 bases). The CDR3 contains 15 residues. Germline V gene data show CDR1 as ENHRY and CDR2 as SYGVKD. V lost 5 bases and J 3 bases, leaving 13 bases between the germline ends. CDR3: CAISRQGRDTGELFF. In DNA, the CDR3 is TGTGCCATCAGTCGACAGGGGAGGGACACCGGGGAGCTGTTTTTT.